This TCR beta chain derives from a study of long-term antiretroviral therapy in people with HIV. Whole-study context: About a decade before 2015, the earliest samples were taken when ART was typically delayed. The study, taken as a whole, reports: Dominance of pre-ART expanded clones persisted, fluctuating and often declining after ART. Viral resistance, ART adherence and therapy changes all lacked available data.

The samples comprised roughly 0.9-11 million cryopreserved PBMC ahead of DNA extraction. In the case of this clone: Its matching antigen is unknown.

The V gene lost 5 bases and the J gene lost 4 bases, with 14 bases spanning the gap. This CDR3 has 14 residues. Per the germline V gene, CDR1 is MNHNS and CDR2 is SASEGT. The libraries were made with immunoSEQ v3.0 at survey level. Some clones are missing from TCRdb's copy, which holds only in-frame ones; the method was immunoSEQ multiplex PCR. Of 7,100 or so clones listed, roughly three quarters are singletons. This sequence originates from a man between 35 and 55 years old with HIV. The chain employs TRBV6-1 and TRBJ1-2; maybe TRBD1 (6 bases). Sequenced material: unsorted PBMCs, taken 1.1 years after starting antiretroviral therapy. CDR3 DNA: TGTGCCAGCAGTCGCGACAGGAGCGGCTATGGCTACACCTTC. Translation: CASSRDRSGYGYTF.